What follows are 6 T cell receptor beta chains derived from one specimen sequenced in a study of blood T cell repertoires in COVID-19 (dated by TCRdb to 2018 to 2021). Receptors were amplified or captured by the immunoSEQ multiplex PCR assay. In its TCRdb copy, this immuneACCESS table keeps in-frame sequences only and misses some clones. Where compared with another copy, unresolved V genes explain less than half of these, and the others have no known cause. This sample is represented by almost 400,000 clones; more than 75% of them were singletons. In total, the top ten clones hold around 0.97% of the sample. Sample: PBMCs or T cells enriched from blood (not recorded which). These receptor sequences come from a woman younger than 45 with acute COVID-19.

This rearrangement joins TRBV20-1 to TRBJ2-1, with D possibly being TRBD1 or TRBD2 (6 bases each). Trimming stripped 6 bases from V and 5 bases from J, with 17 bases between. The CDR3 is 14 residues long. The V gene's germline CDR1 is DFQATT and CDR2 SNEGSKA (reference sequence). DNA for the CDR3: TGCAGTGCGAGTGGGGGGCTGGGACACAATGAGCAGTTCTTC. Its protein product is CSASGGLGHNEQFF.

CDR3 loop: CASSPQGTDTQYF. Written as DNA, the CDR3 is TGTGCCAGTAGTCCACAGGGCACAGATACGCAGTATTTT. V is TRBV19 and J is TRBJ2-3; the D gene is possibly TRBD1 (5 bases). Germline V CDR1 and CDR2: LNHDA, SQIVND (reference sequence). CDR3 length equals 13 residues. V lost 5 bases to trimming and J lost 1 base, with 7 bases between them.

V is TRBV29-1 and J is TRBJ1-1; no definite D call. The CDR3 is 13 residues long. From germline, CDR1 is SQVTM and CDR2 ANQGSEA. The V gene lost 1 base and the J gene lost 3 bases, with 9 bases spanning the gap. CDR3 in amino acids: CSVEATDHTEAFF. The CDR3 DNA reads TGCAGCGTTGAAGCAACAGACCACACTGAAGCTTTCTTT.

The J gene is TRBJ2-2, the V gene TRBV9; maybe TRBD1 (6 bases). CDR3 size: 15 residues. The germline CDR1 and CDR2 sequences are SGDLS and YYNGEE. Trimming took 4 bases from V and 4 from J, leaving 14 bases between them. DNA of the CDR3: TGTGCCAGCAGCCCGACGGAAGGGGGCACCGGGGAGCTGTTTTTT. The encoded protein is CASSPTEGGTGELFF.

The chain uses TRBV19 and TRBJ2-1; TRBD2 might be the D (6 bases). This CDR3 has 15 residues. Germline-derived CDR1 and CDR2 are LNHDA and SQIVND (reference sequence). The CDR3: CAALVEGAGNNEQFF. In DNA, the CDR3 is TGTGCTGCACTCGTCGAAGGGGCGGGGAACAATGAGCAGTTCTTC.

V gene TRBV15 combines with J gene TRBJ1-4; D is ambiguous. The CDR3 covers 13 residues. V lost 7 bases and J 2 bases, leaving 8 bases between the germline ends. In germline, CDR1 is LNHNV, CDR2 YYDKDF (reference sequence). The CDR3 sequence: CATKQATNEKLFF. The CDR3 coding sequence is TGTGCCACCAAGCAGGCGACTAATGAAAAACTGTTTTTT.